The clone carrying this TCR beta chain was detected ten times or more. Antigen: not known. As to time point: sample taken at primary tumor resection. The 65 or so donors had untreated early-stage non-small cell lung cancer. No cells were sorted before sequencing. The whole RNA sequenced was extracted from tumor, nontumor lung or frozen PBMC. The CDR3 is made up of 13 amino acids. The V end lost 4 bases, the J end lost 4 bases, and 12 bases lay between the germline ends. Germline lookup yields CDR1 SQVTM and CDR2 ANQGSEA. On each TCR cDNA molecule, a unique molecular identifier was present. Using its own MiXCR run on the 5' RACE reads, TCRdb lists one record per CDR3 protein. This sample yields 25,000 or so distinct CDR3 sequences, of which about 4.4% are seen a single time; more than 4% belongs to the top ten. This specimen comes from a study of spatial heterogeneity in lung cancer. Regarding the study as a whole: Relative to follow-up, resection was when ubiquitous expanded tumor TCRs appeared more in blood.

This chain uses TRBV29-1 with TRBJ2-3, with D possibly being TRBD1 (6 bases). The source was PBMCs, collected at surgery. The TCR comes from a male donor with early-stage non-small cell lung cancer. CDR3 coding DNA: TGCAGCGTTGGTTCACAGGGTGCAGATACGCAGTATTTT. Its protein is CSVGSQGADTQYF.